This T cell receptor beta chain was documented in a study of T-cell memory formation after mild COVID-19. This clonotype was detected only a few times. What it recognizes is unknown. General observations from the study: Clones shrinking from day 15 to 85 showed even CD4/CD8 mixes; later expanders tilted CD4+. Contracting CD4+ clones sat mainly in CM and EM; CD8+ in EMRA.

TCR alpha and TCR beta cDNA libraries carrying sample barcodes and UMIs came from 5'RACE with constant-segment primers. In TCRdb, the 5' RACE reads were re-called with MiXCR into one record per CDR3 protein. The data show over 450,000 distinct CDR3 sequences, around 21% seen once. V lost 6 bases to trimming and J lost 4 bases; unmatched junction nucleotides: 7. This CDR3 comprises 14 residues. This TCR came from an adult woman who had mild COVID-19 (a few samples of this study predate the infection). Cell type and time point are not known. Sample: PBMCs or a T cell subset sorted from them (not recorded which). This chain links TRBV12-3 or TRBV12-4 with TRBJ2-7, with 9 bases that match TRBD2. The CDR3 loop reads CASSLSGSRYEQYF. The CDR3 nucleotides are TGTGCCAGCAGCCTTAGCGGGAGTCGGTACGAGCAGTACTTC.